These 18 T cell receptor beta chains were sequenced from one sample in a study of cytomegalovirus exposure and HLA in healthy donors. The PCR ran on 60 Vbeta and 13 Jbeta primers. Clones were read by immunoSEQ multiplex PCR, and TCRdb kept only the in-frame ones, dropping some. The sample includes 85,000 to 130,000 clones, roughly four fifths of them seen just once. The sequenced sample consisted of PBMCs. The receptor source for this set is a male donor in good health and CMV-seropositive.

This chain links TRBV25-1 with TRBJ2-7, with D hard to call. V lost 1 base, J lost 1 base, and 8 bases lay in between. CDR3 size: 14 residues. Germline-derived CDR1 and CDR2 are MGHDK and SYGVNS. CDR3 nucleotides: TGTGCCAGCAGTGAATCCCCGCGGTCCTACGAGCAGTACTTC. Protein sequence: CASSESPRSYEQYF.

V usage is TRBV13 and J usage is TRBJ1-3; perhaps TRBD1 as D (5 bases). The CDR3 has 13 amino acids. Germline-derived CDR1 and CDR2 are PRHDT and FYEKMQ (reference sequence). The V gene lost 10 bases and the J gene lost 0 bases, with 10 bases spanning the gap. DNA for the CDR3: TGTGCCACCTCGACAGACTCTGGAAACACCATATATTTT. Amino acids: CATSTDSGNTIYF.

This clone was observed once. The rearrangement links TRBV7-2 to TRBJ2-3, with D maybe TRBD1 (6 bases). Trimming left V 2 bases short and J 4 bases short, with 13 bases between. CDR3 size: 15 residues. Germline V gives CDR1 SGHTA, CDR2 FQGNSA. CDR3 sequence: CASSLSTQGPDTQYF. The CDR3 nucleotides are TGTGCCAGCAGCTTATCCACCCAGGGGCCAGATACGCAGTATTTT.

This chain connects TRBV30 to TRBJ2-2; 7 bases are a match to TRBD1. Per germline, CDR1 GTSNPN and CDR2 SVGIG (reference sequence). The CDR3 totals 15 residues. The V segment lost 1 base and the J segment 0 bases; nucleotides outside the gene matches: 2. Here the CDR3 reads CAWSEGAPNTGELFF. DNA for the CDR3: TGTGCCTGGAGTGAGGGGGCGCCGAACACCGGGGAGCTGTTTTTT.

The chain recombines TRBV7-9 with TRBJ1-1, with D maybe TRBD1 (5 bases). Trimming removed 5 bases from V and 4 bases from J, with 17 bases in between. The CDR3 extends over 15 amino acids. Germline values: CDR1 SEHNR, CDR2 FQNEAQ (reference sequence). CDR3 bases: TGTGCCAGCAGCCACGCGGGACGGGGGGGCACTGAAGCTTTCTTT. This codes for CASSHAGRGGTEAFF.

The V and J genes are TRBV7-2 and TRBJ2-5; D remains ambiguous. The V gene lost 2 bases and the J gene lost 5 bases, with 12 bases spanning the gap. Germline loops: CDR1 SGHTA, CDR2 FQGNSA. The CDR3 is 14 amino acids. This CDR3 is CASSLRQVTETQYF. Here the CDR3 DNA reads TGTGCCAGCAGCTTACGTCAGGTGACGGAGACCCAGTACTTC. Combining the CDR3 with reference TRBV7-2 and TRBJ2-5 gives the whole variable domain GAGVSQSPSNKVTEKGKDVELRCDPISGHTALYWYRQSLGQGLEFLIYFQGNSAPDKSGLPSDRFSAERTGGSVSTLTIQRTQQEDSAVYLCASSLRQVTETQYFGPGTRLLVL.

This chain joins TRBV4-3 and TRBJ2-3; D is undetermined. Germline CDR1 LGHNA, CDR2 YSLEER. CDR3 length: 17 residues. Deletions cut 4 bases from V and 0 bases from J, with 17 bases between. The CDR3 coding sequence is TGCGCCAGCAGCCGACAATTCACGGAATCTAGCACAGATACGCAGTATTTT. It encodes CASSRQFTESSTDTQYF.

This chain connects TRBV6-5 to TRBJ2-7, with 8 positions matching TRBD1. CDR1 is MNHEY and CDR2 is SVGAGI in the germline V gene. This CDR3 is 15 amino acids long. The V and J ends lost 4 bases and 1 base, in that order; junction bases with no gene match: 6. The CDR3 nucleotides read TGTGCCAGCAGTTCGGGGACAGGCGGGTCCTACGAGCAGTACTTC. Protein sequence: CASSSGTGGSYEQYF.

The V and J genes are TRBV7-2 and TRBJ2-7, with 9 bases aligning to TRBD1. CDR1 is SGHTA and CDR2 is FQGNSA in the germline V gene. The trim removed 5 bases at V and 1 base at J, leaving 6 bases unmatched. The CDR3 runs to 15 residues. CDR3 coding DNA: TGTGCCAGCAGCATCACAGGGGGCCCGTCCTACGAGCAGTACTTC. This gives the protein CASSITGGPSYEQYF.

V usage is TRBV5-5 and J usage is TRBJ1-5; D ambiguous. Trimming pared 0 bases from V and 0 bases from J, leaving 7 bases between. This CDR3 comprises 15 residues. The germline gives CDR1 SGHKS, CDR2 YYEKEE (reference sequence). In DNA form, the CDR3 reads TGTGCCAGCAGCTTGGGCACAAATAGCAATCAGCCCCAGCATTTT. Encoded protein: CASSLGTNSNQPQHF.

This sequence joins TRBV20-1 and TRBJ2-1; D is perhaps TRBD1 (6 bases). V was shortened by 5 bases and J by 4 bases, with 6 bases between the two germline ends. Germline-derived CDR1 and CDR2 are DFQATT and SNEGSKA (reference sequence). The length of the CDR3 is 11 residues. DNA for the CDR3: TGCAGTGCTGGACAGTACAATGAGCAGTTCTTC. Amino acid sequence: CSAGQYNEQFF.

CDR3 nucleotides: TGCGCCAGCAGCCAAGGGAGGCCAGATACGCAGTATTTT. Protein sequence: CASSQGRPDTQYF. The chain links TRBV4-3 to TRBJ2-3, with TRBD2 as a possible D gene (5 bases). Germline values: CDR1 LGHNA, CDR2 YSLEER. V lost 1 base, J lost 4 bases, and 6 bases lay in between. The CDR3 totals 13 residues.

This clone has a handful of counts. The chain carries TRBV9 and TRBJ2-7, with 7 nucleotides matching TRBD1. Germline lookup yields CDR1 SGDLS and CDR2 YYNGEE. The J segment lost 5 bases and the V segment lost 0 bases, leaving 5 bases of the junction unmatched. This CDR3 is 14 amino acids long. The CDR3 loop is CASSVETGDDEQYF. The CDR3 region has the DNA TGTGCCAGCAGCGTAGAAACAGGGGACGACGAGCAGTACTTC.

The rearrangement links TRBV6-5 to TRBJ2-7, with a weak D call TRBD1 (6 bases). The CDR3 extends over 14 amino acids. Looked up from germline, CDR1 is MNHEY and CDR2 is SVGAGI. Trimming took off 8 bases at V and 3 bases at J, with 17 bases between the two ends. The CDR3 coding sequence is TGTGCCAGCTCTGAGGGGACACTAATCTACGAGCAGTACTTC. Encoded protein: CASSEGTLIYEQYF.

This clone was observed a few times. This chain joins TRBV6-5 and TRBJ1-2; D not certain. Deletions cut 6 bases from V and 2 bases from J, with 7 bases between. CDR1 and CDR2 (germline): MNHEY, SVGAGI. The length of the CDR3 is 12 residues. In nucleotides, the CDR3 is TGTGCCAGCAGCAATAGCAACTATGGCTACACCTTC. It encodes CASSNSNYGYTF.

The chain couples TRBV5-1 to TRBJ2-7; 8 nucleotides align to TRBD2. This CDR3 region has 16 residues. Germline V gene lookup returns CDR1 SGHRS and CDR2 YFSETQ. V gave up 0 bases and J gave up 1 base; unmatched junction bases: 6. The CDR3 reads CASSLAGGASSYEQYF. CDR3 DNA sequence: TGCGCCAGCAGCTTGGCCGGGGGGGCGAGTTCCTACGAGCAGTACTTC. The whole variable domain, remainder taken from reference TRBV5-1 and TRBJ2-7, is KAGVTQTPRYLIKTRGQQVTLSCSPISGHRSVSWYQQTPGQGLQFLFEYFSETQRNKGNFPGRFSGRQFSNSRSEMNVSTLELGDSALYLCASSLAGGASSYEQYFGPGTRLTVT.

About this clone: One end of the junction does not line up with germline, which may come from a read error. The CDR3, as DNA: TGTGTCACCAGTCCCGGTAGACGGGCCTACGAGCAGTACTTC. Amino acid sequence: CVTSPGRRAYEQYF. The chain joins TRBV15 to TRBJ2-7; D remains unclear. Germline V gene lookup returns CDR1 LNHNV and CDR2 YYDKDF (reference sequence). This CDR3 is built from 14 residues.

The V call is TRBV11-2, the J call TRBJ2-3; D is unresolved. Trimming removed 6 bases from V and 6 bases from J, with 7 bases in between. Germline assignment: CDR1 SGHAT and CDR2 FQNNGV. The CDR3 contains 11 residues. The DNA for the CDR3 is TGTGCCAGCAGGACTGCGGATACGCAGTATTTT. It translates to CASRTADTQYF.